These 6 T cell receptor beta chains share one sample of origin, sequenced in a study of blood T cells in healthy people across ages. A J-beta primer mix and a sample-barcoded 5' primer were used in a second PCR of about 7 to 12 cycles. TCRdb called the 5' RACE reads again in MiXCR, with one record for every CDR3 protein. Counted here are 800,000 to 950,000 distinct CDR3 sequences, about 36% occurring once; the ten biggest clones make up 10% to 15%. Sequencing was performed on blood. The receptor source for this set is a man aged 18 to 30 in good health.

This clonotype appeared once. This chain links TRBV12-3 or TRBV12-4 with TRBJ2-5, with 7 bases lining up with TRBD1. The CDR3 has 15 amino acids. Trimming removed 6 bases from V and 11 bases from J; junction bases left unmatched: 18. CDR3 amino acids: CASRRRQGLHNEQYF. CDR3 nucleotide sequence: TGTGCCAGCAGGCGGAGACAGGGCTTACACAATGAGCAGTACTTC.

This chain joins TRBV7-8 and TRBJ1-2; the match to TRBD1 covers 7 bases. V lost 6 bases and J lost 7; bases outside the gene matches: 8. Germline V gene lookup returns CDR1 SGHVS and CDR2 FQNEAQ. This CDR3 spans 13 amino acids. CDR3 nucleotide sequence: TGTGCCAGCAGTACACAGGGGTTGGGTGGCTACACCTTC. The encoded protein is CASSTQGLGGYTF.

Concerning this clonotype itself: The junction departs from germline at one end; a sequencing error may be responsible. The V and J genes are TRBV5-1 and TRBJ2-1; TRBD1 agrees at 10 bases. The CDR3 runs 14 residues. Germline-derived CDR1 and CDR2 are SGHRS and YFSETQ. CDR3 bases: TGCGCCAGCAGCTCGAAGACAGGGGGCAATGGGCAGTTCTTC. Protein: CASSSKTGGNGQFF.

As concerns this clonotype: A read error may explain this, as a much larger clone is one base away. The chain joins TRBV20-1 to TRBJ2-7; D could derive from TRBD1 or TRBD2 (6 bases each). CDR3 length: 14 residues. Germline lookup yields CDR1 DFQATT and CDR2 SNEGSKA (reference sequence). Between the trimmed V and J ends, which lost 6 bases and 7 bases, there was a span of 22 bases. This CDR3 reads CSAQRPTGGHEQYF. The CDR3 DNA sequence: TGCAGTGCGCAGAGGCCTACCGGGGGCCATGAGCAGTACTTC.

This clonotype was counted many times. The gene calls are TRBV15 and TRBJ1-5; D call uncertain. Trimming removed 0 bases at V and 1 base at J, with 7 bases between. The CDR3 extends over 15 amino acids. Germline V gives CDR1 LNHNV, CDR2 YYDKDF (reference sequence). This chain's CDR3 is CATSRDPGSNQPQHF. The CDR3 coding sequence is TGTGCCACCAGCAGAGATCCGGGGAGCAATCAGCCCCAGCATTTT.

This clonotype was recorded many times. The V call is TRBV29-1, the J call TRBJ2-3; TRBD1 matches at 8 bases. Germline loops: CDR1 SQVTM, CDR2 ANQGSEA. After removal of 0 bases from V and 7 bases from J, the junction contained 9 bases not matched to a gene. The CDR3 length is 15 residues. The CDR3 DNA follows: TGCAGCGTTGAAGATCGGAGACAGGGGTCGAATACGCAGTATTTT. This encodes CSVEDRRQGSNTQYF.